A selection of T cell receptor beta chains follows, all from one sample in a study of blood T cell repertoires in COVID-19. The method was immunoSEQ multiplex PCR; TCRdb's version includes in-frame clones alone and lacks a portion of them. The sample yields 200,000 to 250,000 clones, under 95% seen once. Sequenced material: PBMCs or T cells enriched from blood (not recorded which). Receptors were obtained from a woman aged 18 to 35 who had recovered from COVID-19. The CDR3 runs from the conserved cysteine through the conserved F or W. The D gene is left open where the match is weak. A clone size is listed for some rows: how often the clone was seen (once, few, many), or a class if it is expanded.

size	D	V	J	CDR3	DNA
-	TRBD1	TRBV7-3	TRBJ1-2	CASSQGQGIYGYTF	TGTGCCAGCAGCCAGGGACAGGGGATTTATGGCTACACCTTC
few	-	TRBV11-2	TRBJ2-7	CASSSPQEGAGSFSF	TGTGCCAGCAGCTCCCCTCAGGAAGGGGCCGGGTCTTTTAGCTTC
-	TRBD2	TRBV7-6	TRBJ2-7	CASSLGPGGRDEQYF	TGTGCCAGCAGCTTAGGGCCGGGGGGTCGGGACGAGCAGTACTTC
once	-	TRBV7-8	TRBJ1-2	CASSLAQDYGYTF	TGTGCCAGCAGCTTAGCACAGGACTATGGCTACACCTTC
-	-	TRBV7-2	TRBJ1-1	CASSSLGDSTEAFF	TGTGCCAGCAGCTCCCTAGGGGATAGCACTGAAGCTTTCTTT
-	TRBD1	TRBV7-9	TRBJ1-6	CASSFAGGYSPLHF	TGTGCCAGCAGCTTCGCAGGGGGGTATTCACCCCTCCACTTT
-	-	TRBV18	TRBJ1-3	CASSPYSIAFSGNTIYF	TGTGCCAGCTCTCCCTACTCGATTGCGTTCTCTGGAAACACCATATATTTT
-	TRBD2	TRBV3-1/TRBV3-2	TRBJ2-3	CASSQGGLAGPTQYF	TGTGCCAGCAGCCAAGGGGGACTAGCGGGTCCCACGCAGTATTTT
-	-	TRBV5-1	TRBJ2-1	CASRGEGARMFF	TGCGCCAGCAGAGGCGAGGGCGCGAGGATGTTCTTC
-	-	TRBV6-5	TRBJ1-6	CASSSRLTGPGSPLHF	TGTGCCAGCAGTTCACGCTTGACAGGCCCAGGGTCACCCCTCCACTTT
-	TRBD1	TRBV18	TRBJ2-7	CASSPRQGTEGEQYF	TGTGCCAGCTCACCACGGCAGGGGACAGAGGGCGAGCAGTACTTC
-	TRBD1	TRBV9	TRBJ1-2	CASSVAGTEANYGYTF	TGTGCCAGCAGCGTCGCCGGGACAGAAGCTAACTATGGCTACACCTTC
-	-	TRBV7-3	TRBJ1-2	CAGERGRRGGYTF	TGTGCCGGAGAGCGCGGTCGCCGGGGTGGCTACACCTTC
-	-	TRBV14	TRBJ2-1	CASSRSSRRGHNEQFF	TGTGCCAGCAGCCGGTCGAGTCGGCGGGGCCACAATGAGCAGTTCTTC
-	TRBD1	TRBV3-1/TRBV3-2	TRBJ2-1	CASSQGQGFNEQFF	TGTGCCAGCAGCCAAGGACAGGGTTTTAATGAGCAGTTCTTC
-	TRBD1	TRBV3-1/TRBV3-2	TRBJ1-6	CASRPWGQLRAPLHF	TGTGCCAGCAGACCCTGGGGACAGCTCAGGGCACCCCTCCACTTT
-	TRBD2	TRBV5-1	TRBJ2-7	CASSYREGGYEQYF	TGCGCCAGCAGCTACCGGGAGGGCGGTTACGAGCAGTACTTC
-	-	TRBV29-1	TRBJ1-2	CSARGQTNYGYTF	TGCAGCGCGCGAGGACAGACAAACTATGGCTACACCTTC
-	-	TRBV10-3	TRBJ1-3	CAISELRTSGNTIYF	TGTGCCATCAGTGAGTTGCGGACATCTGGAAACACCATATATTTT
-	TRBD1	TRBV4-1	TRBJ2-5	CARRSPPNKQGAPGKTQYF	TGCGCCAGGAGGAGCCCCCCAAATAAACAGGGGGCGCCCGGGAAGACCCAGTACTTC
-	TRBD1	TRBV11-3	TRBJ2-3	CASSLATGPDTQYF	TGTGCCAGCAGCTTAGCGACAGGGCCAGATACGCAGTATTTT
-	TRBD2	TRBV9	TRBJ2-1	CASSVGGGDYNEQFF	TGTGCCAGCAGCGTAGGCGGGGGAGACTACAATGAGCAGTTCTTC
-	TRBD1	TRBV18	TRBJ2-3	CASSPLRQGAGDTQYF	TGTGCCAGCTCACCACTCCGACAGGGGGCAGGAGATACGCAGTATTTT
-	-	TRBV11-2	TRBJ2-5	CASSAGTLQETQYF	TGTGCCAGCAGCGCCGGGACACTACAAGAGACCCAGTACTTC
-	-	TRBV28	TRBJ1-2	CASRFTQGEGDGYTF	TGTGCCAGCAGGTTTACGCAAGGGGAGGGAGATGGCTACACCTTC
-	-	TRBV7-2	TRBJ2-7	CASSLSREDYEQYF	TGTGCCAGCAGCTTGTCCAGGGAGGACTACGAGCAGTACTTC
-	-	TRBV10-3	TRBJ1-3	CAISGRADSGNTIYF	TGTGCCATCAGTGGCAGGGCCGACTCTGGAAACACCATATATTTT
-	TRBD1	TRBV4-3	TRBJ2-7	CASSLATGTYEQYF	TGCGCCAGCAGCCTGGCGACAGGGACCTACGAGCAGTACTTC